These 11 T cell receptor beta chains share one sample of origin, sequenced in a study of identical twins. TCRdb used MiXCR to reprocess the 5' RACE reads, holding one entry per CDR3 protein. The sample lists roughly 200,000 distinct CDR3 sequences; less than 8% were seen once. The sample was also reused in another study, on yellow fever vaccine responses in identical twins.

Input material: memory (CD45RO+) T cells sorted from blood. These receptors were obtained from a woman under 30 in good health.

The V and J genes are TRBV29-1 and TRBJ2-3, with D unresolved. The CDR3 extends over 9 amino acids. V was shortened by 3 bases and J by 6 bases, with 1 base between the two germline ends. Germline V lookup: CDR1 SQVTM, CDR2 ANQGSEA. The chain's CDR3 is CSVDDTQYF. The DNA of the CDR3 is TGCAGCGTTGATGATACGCAGTATTTT.

The gene calls are TRBV4-2 and TRBJ2-7; 7 bases align to TRBD1. Trimming took 4 bases from V and 1 from J; bases not matched to a gene: 10. The CDR3 is 16 residues long. CDR1 LGHNA and CDR2 YNFKEQ come from the germline V gene. The CDR3 region has the DNA TGTGCCAGCAGCCTATACCGGGACAGCCTATCCTACGAGCAGTACTTC. Its translation is CASSLYRDSLSYEQYF.

This clonotype has ten or more counts. The chain couples TRBV24-1 to TRBJ2-3; D remains ambiguous. Germline values: CDR1 KGHDR, CDR2 SFDVKD. Trimming cost V 1 base and J 2 bases, with 9 bases left between them. This CDR3 comprises 15 residues. CDR3 sequence (DNA): TGTGCCACCAGTGATTTACAGAGCCCCACAGATACGCAGTATTTT. Residues: CATSDLQSPTDTQYF.

The table lists this clonotype with many counts. V and J are TRBV18 and TRBJ1-6; D gene unclear. There are 14 residues in the CDR3. V lost 3 bases, J lost 5 bases, and 8 bases lay in between. Germline loops: CDR1 KGHSH, CDR2 LQKENI. CDR3 coding DNA: TGTGCCAGCTCACCTCGGACGGATAATTCACCCCTCCACTTT. It codes for CASSPRTDNSPLHF. The full variable domain, its missing parts supplied by reference TRBV18 and TRBJ1-6, is NAGVMQNPRHLVRRRGQEARLRCSPMKGHSHVYWYRQLPEEGLKFMVYLQKENIIDESGMPKERFSAEFPKEGPSILRIQQVVRGDSAAYFCASSPRTDNSPLHFGNGTRLTVT.

At least ten counts were recorded for this clonotype. The gene calls are TRBV6-5 and TRBJ1-6; TRBD1 agrees at 7 bases. This CDR3 comprises 15 residues. V shed 2 bases, J shed 9 bases, and the junction held 7 bases outside the gene matches. Looked up from germline, CDR1 is MNHEY and CDR2 is SVGAGI. The DNA of the CDR3 is TGTGCCAGCAGTTACGAGGGGGCGAGGGGTTCACCCCTCCACTTT. Its protein product is CASSYEGARGSPLHF.

Details on this clonotype: This likely comes from a read error, as the CDR3 has no conserved phenylalanine or tryptophan at its end. V usage is TRBV27 and J usage is TRBJ2-7, with unresolved D. V was trimmed by 0 bases and J by 1 base, leaving 7 bases between them. The CDR3 is 14 amino acids. Germline V gives CDR1 MNHEY, CDR2 SMNVEV (reference sequence). CDR3 DNA sequence: TGTGCCAGCAGTTTATCGACGAGGTCCTACGAGCAGTACCTC. It is translated as CASSLSTRSYEQYL.

This clonotype was seen repeatedly, ten times or more. This chain uses TRBV4-3 with TRBJ2-3; D may correspond to TRBD1 or TRBD2 (6 bases each). V was shortened by 0 bases and J by 1 base, with 17 bases between the two germline ends. Germline V gives CDR1 LGHNA, CDR2 YSLEER. The CDR3 contains 18 residues. The CDR3 sequence: CASSQDFPLRGGTDTQYF. The CDR3 DNA sequence: TGCGCCAGCAGCCAAGATTTTCCTTTGAGGGGGGGCACAGATACGCAGTATTTT.

J is TRBJ1-5 and V is TRBV3-1, with 12 positions matching TRBD1. V lost 6 bases, J lost 7 bases, and 10 bases stayed unmatched. The CDR3 runs 16 residues. The V gene's germline CDR1 is LGHDT and CDR2 YNNKEL (reference sequence). The CDR3 sequence: CASSFGTGGSRQPQHF. The DNA for the CDR3 is TGTGCCAGCAGTTTTGGGACAGGGGGCAGCAGGCAGCCCCAGCATTTT.

This clonotype was observed at least ten times. This CDR3 is CSASRGAGGPIDTQYF. In DNA form, the CDR3 reads TGCAGTGCTTCCCGAGGGGCGGGGGGGCCTATAGATACGCAGTATTTT. The V call is TRBV20-1, the J call TRBJ2-3; 9 bases align to TRBD2. Per germline, CDR1 DFQATT and CDR2 SNEGSKA (reference sequence). The CDR3 spans 16 residues. Losses at the gene ends were 5 bases for V and 5 bases for J; bases not matched to a gene: 14.

The CDR3 sequence is CASMNQGALYEQYF. As DNA, the CDR3 is TGTGCCAGCATGAACCAGGGGGCGCTTTACGAGCAGTACTTC. This sequence joins TRBV3-1 and TRBJ2-7, with 8 bases matching TRBD1. Trimming removed 7 bases from V and 4 bases from J; junction bases left unmatched: 9. The CDR3 runs to 14 residues. Germline V CDR1 and CDR2: LGHDT, YNNKEL (reference sequence).

This clonotype was observed many times. The chain is built from TRBV3-1 and TRBJ2-1, with TRBD2 as a possible D gene (6 bases). There are 13 residues in the CDR3. Trimming shortened V by 3 bases and J by 9 bases, and 12 bases separated the two germline ends. Germline loops: CDR1 LGHDT, CDR2 YNNKEL (reference sequence). The CDR3 DNA is TGTGCCAGCAGCCAGATGGAGGGGAGTGAGCAGTTCTTC. Translating it yields CASSQMEGSEQFF.